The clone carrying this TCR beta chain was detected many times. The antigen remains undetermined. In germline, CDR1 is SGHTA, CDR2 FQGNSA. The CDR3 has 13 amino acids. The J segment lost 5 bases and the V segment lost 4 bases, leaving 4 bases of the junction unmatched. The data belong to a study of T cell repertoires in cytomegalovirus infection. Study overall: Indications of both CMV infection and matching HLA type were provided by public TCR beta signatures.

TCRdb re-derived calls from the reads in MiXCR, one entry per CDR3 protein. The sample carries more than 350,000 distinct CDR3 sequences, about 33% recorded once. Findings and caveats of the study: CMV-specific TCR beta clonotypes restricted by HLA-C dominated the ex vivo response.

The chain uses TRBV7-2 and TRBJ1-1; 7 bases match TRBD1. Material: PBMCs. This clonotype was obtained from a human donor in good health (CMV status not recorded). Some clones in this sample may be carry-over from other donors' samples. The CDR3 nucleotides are TGTGCCAGCAGCTCCGAGACAGGGACTGAAGCTTTCTTT. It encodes CASSSETGTEAFF. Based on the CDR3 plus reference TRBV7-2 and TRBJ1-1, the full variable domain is GAGVSQSPSNKVTEKGKDVELRCDPISGHTALYWYRQSLGQGLEFLIYFQGNSAPDKSGLPSDRFSAERTGGSVSTLTIQRTQQEDSAVYLCASSSETGTEAFFGQGTRLTVV.